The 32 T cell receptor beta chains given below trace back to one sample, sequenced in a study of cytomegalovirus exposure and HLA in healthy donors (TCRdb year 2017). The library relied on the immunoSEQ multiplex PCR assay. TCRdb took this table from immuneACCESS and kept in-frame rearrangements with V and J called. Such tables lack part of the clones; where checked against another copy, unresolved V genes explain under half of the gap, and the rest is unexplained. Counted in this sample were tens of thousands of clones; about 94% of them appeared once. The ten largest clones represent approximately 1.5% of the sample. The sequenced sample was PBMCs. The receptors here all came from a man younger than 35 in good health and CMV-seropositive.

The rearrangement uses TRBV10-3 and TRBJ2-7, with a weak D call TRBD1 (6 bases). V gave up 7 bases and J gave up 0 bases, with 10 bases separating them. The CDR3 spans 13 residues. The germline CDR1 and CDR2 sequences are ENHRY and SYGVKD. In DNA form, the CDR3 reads TGTGCCATCACACAGGGTAGCTCCTACGAGCAGTACTTC. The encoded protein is CAITQGSSYEQYF.

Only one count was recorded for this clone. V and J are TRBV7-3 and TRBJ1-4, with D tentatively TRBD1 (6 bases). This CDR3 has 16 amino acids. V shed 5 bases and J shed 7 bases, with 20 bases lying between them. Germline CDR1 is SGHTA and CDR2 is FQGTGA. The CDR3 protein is CASSLQSYREREKLFF. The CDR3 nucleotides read TGTGCCAGCAGCCTACAGAGCTACAGGGAACGTGAAAAACTGTTTTTT.

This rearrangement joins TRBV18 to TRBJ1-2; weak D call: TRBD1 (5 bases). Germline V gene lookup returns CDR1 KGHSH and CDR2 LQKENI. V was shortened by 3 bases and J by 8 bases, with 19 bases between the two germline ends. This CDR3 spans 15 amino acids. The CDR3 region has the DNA TGTGCCAGCTCACCCGCCAAGACTAGCACAGGCGGCTACACCTTC. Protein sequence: CASSPAKTSTGGYTF. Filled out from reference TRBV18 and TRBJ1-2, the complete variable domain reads NAGVMQNPRHLVRRRGQEARLRCSPMKGHSHVYWYRQLPEEGLKFMVYLQKENIIDESGMPKERFSAEFPKEGPSILRIQQVVRGDSAAYFCASSPAKTSTGGYTFGSGTRLTVV.

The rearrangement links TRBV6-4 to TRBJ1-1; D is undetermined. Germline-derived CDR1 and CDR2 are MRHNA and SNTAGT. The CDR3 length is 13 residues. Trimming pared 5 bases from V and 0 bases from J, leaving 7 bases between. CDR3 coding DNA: TGTGCCAGCAGTCGGGAGATGAACACTGAAGCTTTCTTT. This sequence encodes CASSREMNTEAFF.

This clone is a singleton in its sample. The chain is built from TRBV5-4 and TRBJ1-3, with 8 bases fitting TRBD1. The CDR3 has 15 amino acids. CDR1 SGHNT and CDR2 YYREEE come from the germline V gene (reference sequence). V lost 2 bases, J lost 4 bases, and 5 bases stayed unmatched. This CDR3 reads CASSFLQGAGNTIYF. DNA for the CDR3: TGTGCCAGCAGCTTTCTCCAGGGGGCCGGAAACACCATATATTTT.

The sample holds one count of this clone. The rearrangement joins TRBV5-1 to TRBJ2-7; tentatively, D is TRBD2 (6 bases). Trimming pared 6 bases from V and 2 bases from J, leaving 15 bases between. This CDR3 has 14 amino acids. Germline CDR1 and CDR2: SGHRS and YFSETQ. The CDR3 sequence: CASTGRGLPYEQYF. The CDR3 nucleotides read TGCGCCAGCACCGGTCGGGGGTTACCCTACGAGCAGTACTTC.

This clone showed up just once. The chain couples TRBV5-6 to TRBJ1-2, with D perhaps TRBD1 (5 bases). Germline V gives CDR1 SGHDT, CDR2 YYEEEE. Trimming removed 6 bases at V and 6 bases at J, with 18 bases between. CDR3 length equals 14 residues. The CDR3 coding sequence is TGTGCCAGCACCACTGGGGGGACCCCGGATGGCTACACCTTC. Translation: CASTTGGTPDGYTF.

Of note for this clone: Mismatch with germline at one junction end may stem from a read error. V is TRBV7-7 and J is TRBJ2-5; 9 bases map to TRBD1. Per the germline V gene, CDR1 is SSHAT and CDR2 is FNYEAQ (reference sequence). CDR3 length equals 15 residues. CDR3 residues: CASSLVGDRAETQYF. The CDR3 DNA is TGTGCTAGCAGCTTAGTAGGGGACAGGGCGGAGACCCAGTACTTC. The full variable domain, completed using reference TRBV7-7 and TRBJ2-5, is GAGVSQSPRYKVTKRGQDVTLRCDPISSHATLYWYQQALGQGPEFLTYFNYEAQPDKSGLPSDRFSAERPEGSISTLTIQRTEQRDSAMYRCASSLVGDRAETQYFGPGTRLLVL.

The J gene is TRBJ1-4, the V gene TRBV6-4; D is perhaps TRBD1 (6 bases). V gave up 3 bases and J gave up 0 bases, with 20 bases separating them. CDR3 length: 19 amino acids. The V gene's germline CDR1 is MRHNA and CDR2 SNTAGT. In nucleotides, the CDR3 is TGTGCCAGCAGTGAGGCCGAGGGGGGGGCAGGGTCAACTAATGAAAAACTGTTTTTT. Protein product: CASSEAEGGAGSTNEKLFF.

In DNA form, the CDR3 reads TGTGCCAGCAGCGAGGGAATAGCGGGGGGTAGGGAGACCCAGTACTTC. Encoded protein: CASSEGIAGGRETQYF. This rearrangement joins TRBV9 to TRBJ2-5, with 10 bases lining up with TRBD2. The CDR3 runs to 16 residues. Germline CDR1 SGDLS, CDR2 YYNGEE. The V segment lost 3 bases and the J segment 5 bases; nucleotides outside the gene matches: 10.

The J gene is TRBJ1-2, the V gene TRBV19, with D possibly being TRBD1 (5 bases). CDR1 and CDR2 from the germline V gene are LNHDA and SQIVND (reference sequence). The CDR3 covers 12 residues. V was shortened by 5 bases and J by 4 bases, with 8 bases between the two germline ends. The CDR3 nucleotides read TGTGCCAGTAGTCCGGGGGGCTATGGCTACACCTTC. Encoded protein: CASSPGGYGYTF.

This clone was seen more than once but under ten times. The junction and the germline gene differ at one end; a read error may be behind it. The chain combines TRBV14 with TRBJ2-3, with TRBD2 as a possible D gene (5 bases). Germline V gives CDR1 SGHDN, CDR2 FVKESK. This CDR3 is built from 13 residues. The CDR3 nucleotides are TGTGCCAGCAGGCAAGCGGGCACAGATACGCAGTATTTT. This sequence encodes CASRQAGTDTQYF.

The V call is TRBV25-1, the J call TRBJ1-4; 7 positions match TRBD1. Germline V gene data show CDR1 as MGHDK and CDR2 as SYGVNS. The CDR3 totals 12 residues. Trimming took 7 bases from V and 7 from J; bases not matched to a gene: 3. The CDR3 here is CASTGQVEKLFF. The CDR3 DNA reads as TGTGCCAGCACAGGACAGGTTGAAAAACTGTTTTTT.

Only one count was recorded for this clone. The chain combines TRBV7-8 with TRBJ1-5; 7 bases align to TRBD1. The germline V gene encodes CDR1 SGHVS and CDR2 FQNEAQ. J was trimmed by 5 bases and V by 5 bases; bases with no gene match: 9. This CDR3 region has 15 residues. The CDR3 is CASSPYRGLDQPQHF. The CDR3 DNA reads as TGTGCCAGCAGCCCGTACAGGGGTCTGGATCAGCCCCAGCATTTT.

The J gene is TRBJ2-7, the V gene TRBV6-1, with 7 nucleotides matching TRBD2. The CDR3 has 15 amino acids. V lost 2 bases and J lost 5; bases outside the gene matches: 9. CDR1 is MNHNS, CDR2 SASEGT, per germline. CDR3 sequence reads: CASSEFGLGTHEQYF. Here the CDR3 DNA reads TGTGCCAGCAGTGAATTTGGACTAGGCACCCACGAGCAGTACTTC.

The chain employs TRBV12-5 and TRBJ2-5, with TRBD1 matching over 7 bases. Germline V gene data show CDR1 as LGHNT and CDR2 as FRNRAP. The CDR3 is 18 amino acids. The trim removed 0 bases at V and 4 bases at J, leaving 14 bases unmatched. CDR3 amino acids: CASGLVLTGLQGPETQYF. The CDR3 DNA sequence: TGTGCTAGTGGTTTGGTTCTAACGGGGTTACAGGGGCCAGAGACCCAGTACTTC.

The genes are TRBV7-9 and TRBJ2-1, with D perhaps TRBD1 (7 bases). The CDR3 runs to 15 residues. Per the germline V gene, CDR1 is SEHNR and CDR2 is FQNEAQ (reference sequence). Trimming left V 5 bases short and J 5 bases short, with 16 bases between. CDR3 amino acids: CASSPSRDSNNEQFF. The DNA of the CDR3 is TGTGCCAGCAGCCCTTCGCGGGACAGTAACAATGAGCAGTTCTTC.

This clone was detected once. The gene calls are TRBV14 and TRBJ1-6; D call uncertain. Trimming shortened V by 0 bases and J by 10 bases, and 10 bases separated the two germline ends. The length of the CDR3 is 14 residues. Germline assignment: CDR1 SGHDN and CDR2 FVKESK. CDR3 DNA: TGTGCCAGCAGCCAAGATCACGGGATCTCACCCCTCCACTTT. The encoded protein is CASSQDHGISPLHF.

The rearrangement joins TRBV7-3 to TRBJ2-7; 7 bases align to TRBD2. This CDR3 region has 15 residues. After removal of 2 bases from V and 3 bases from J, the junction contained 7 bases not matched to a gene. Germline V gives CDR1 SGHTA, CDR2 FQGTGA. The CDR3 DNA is TGTGCCAGCAGCTTACGCGGGGGAAGAAACTACGAGCAGTACTTC. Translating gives CASSLRGGRNYEQYF. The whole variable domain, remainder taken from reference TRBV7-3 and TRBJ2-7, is GAGVSQTPSNKVTEKGKYVELRCDPISGHTALYWYRQSLGQGPEFLIYFQGTGAADDSGLPNDRFFAVRPEGSVSTLKIQRTERGDSAVYLCASSLRGGRNYEQYFGPGTRLTVT.

In nucleotides, the CDR3 is TGTGCCAGCAGTGTGGGACAGCTCTATGGCTACACCTTC. Protein: CASSVGQLYGYTF. The chain carries TRBV6-1 and TRBJ1-2; 7 bases align to TRBD1. The CDR3 is 13 residues long. Trimming took 4 bases from V and 4 from J; bases not matched to a gene: 3. Germline assignment: CDR1 MNHNS and CDR2 SASEGT.

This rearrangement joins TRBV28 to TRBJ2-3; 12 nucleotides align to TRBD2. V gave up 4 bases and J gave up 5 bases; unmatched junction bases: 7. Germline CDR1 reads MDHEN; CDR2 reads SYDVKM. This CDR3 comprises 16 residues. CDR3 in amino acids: CASSSPTSGRGDTQYF. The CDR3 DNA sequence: TGTGCCAGCAGTTCCCCGACTAGCGGGAGAGGAGATACGCAGTATTTT.

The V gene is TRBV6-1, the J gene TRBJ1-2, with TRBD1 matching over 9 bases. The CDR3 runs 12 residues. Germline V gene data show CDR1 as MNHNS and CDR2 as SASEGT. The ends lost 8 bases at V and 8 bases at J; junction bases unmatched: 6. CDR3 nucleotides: TGTGCCAGCCACACAGGGGGCTTAGGCTACACCTTC. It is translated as CASHTGGLGYTF.

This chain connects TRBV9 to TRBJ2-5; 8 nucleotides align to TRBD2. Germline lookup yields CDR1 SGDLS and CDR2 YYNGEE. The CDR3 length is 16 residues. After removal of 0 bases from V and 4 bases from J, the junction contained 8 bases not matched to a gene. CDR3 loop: CASSVDRGGPVETQYF. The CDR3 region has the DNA TGTGCCAGCAGCGTAGATCGGGGGGGGCCGGTAGAGACCCAGTACTTC.

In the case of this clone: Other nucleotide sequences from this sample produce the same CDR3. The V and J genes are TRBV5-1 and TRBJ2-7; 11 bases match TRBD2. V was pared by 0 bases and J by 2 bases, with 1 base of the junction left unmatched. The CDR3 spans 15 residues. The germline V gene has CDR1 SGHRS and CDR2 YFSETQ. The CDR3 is CASSLGLAGTYEQYF. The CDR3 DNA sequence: TGCGCCAGCAGCTTGGGACTAGCGGGGACCTACGAGCAGTACTTC.

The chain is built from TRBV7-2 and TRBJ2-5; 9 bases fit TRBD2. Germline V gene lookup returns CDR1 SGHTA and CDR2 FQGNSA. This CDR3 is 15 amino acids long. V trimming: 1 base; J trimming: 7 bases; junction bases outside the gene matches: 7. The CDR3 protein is CASSLEAGGKRTQYF. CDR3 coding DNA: TGTGCCAGCAGCTTAGAGGCGGGAGGGAAGAGGACCCAGTACTTC. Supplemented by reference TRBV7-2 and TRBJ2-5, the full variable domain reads GAGVSQSPSNKVTEKGKDVELRCDPISGHTALYWYRQSLGQGLEFLIYFQGNSAPDKSGLPSDRFSAERTGGSVSTLTIQRTQQEDSAVYLCASSLEAGGKRTQYFGPGTRLLVL.

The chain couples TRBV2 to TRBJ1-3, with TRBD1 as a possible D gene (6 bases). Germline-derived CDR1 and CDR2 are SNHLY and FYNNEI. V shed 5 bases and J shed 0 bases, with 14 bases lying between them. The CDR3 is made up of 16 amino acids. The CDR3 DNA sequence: TGTGCCAGCAGTCAACAGGGATCAAGCTCTGGAAACACCATATATTTT. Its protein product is CASSQQGSSSGNTIYF.

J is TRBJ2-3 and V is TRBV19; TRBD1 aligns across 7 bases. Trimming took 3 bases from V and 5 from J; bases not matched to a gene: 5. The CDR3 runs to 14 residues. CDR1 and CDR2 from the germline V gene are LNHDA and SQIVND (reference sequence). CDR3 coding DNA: TGTGCCAGTAGTATGGTACAGGGGAAAGATACGCAGTATTTT. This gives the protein CASSMVQGKDTQYF.

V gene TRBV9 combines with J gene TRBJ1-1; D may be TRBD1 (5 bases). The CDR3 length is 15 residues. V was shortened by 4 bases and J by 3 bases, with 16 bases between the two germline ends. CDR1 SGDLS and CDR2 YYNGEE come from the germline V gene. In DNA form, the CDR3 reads TGTGCCAGCAGCCCAGGCGGGGGAACAGACACTGAAGCTTTCTTT. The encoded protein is CASSPGGGTDTEAFF.

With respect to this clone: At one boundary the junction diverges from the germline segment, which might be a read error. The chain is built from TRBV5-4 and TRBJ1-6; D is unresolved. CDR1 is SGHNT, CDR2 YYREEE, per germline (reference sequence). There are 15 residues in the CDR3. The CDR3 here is CASSLGPGGNSPLHF. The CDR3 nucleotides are TGTGCCAGCAGTTTGGGTCCGGGTGGTAATTCACCCCTCCACTTT.

CDR3 coding DNA: TGTGCCAGCAGCTCCCCCCACAGGGACGGGAACACTGAAGCTTTCTTT. Encoded protein: CASSSPHRDGNTEAFF. The chain recombines TRBV11-2 with TRBJ1-1; tentatively, D is TRBD1 (6 bases). Germline CDR1 reads SGHAT; CDR2 reads FQNNGV. This CDR3 has 16 amino acids. The V end lost 4 bases, the J end lost 1 base, and 16 bases lay between the germline ends.

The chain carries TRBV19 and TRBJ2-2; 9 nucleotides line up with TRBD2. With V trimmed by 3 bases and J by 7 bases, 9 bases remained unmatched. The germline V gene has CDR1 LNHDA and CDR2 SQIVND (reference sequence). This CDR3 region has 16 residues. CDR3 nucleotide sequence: TGTGCCAGTAGTATTGTTGCGGGGGGGCCGATCGGGGAGCTGTTTTTT. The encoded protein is CASSIVAGGPIGELFF.

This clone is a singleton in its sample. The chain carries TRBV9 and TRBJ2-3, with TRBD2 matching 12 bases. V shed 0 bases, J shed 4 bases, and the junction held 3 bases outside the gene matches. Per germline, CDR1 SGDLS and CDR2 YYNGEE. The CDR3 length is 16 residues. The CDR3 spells CASSVDSSGGADTQYF. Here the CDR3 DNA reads TGTGCCAGCAGCGTAGATTCTAGCGGGGGGGCAGATACGCAGTATTTT.